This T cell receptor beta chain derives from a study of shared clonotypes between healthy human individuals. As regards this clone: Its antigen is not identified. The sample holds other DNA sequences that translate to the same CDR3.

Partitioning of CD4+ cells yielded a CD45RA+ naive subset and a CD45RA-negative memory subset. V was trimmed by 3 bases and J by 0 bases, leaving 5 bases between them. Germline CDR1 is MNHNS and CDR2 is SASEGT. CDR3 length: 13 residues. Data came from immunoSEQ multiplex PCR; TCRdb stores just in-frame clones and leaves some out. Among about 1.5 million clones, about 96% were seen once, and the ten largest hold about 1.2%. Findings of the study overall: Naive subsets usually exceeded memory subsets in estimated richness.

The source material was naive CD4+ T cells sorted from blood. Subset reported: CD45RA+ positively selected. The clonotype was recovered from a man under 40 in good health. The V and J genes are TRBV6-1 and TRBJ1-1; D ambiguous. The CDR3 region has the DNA TGTGCCAGCAGTGAGGGGTTGAACACTGAAGCTTTCTTT. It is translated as CASSEGLNTEAFF.